This TCR beta chain was found in a study of CD8 T cells in ankylosing spondylitis. Overall study findings and caveats: Reportedly, significant enrichment of disease-linked clones occurred in matched ankylosing spondylitis synovial fluid. Among TCR beta sequences, a motif of eight highly homologous variants appeared characteristic of ankylosing spondylitis blood. Reactive arthritis synovial fluid and blood previously showed some of these motif variants. In peripheral blood, disease-linked CD8+ clones occurred at relatively low frequencies.

The sample holds many counts of this clonotype. What it recognizes is unknown. V lost 5 bases and J lost 7; bases outside the gene matches: 6. Germline CDR1 and CDR2: MDHEN and SYDVKM. The CDR3 length is 14 residues. Scientists made TCR beta libraries using quantitative 5'-RACE with molecular barcodes. TCRdb reprocessed the 5' RACE reads with MiXCR, giving one entry per CDR3 protein. The sample lists about 220,000 distinct CDR3 sequences, around 19% occurring once. The gene calls are TRBV28 and TRBJ2-1, with TRBD1 identical over 9 bases. Sequenced sample: blood, either unsorted or a sorted T cell fraction (not recorded which). The sequence came from a male donor with ankylosing spondylitis. CDR3 DNA sequence: TGTGCCAGCAGTGCAACAGGGGGCGGGAATGAGCAGTTCTTC. It specifies CASSATGGGNEQFF.